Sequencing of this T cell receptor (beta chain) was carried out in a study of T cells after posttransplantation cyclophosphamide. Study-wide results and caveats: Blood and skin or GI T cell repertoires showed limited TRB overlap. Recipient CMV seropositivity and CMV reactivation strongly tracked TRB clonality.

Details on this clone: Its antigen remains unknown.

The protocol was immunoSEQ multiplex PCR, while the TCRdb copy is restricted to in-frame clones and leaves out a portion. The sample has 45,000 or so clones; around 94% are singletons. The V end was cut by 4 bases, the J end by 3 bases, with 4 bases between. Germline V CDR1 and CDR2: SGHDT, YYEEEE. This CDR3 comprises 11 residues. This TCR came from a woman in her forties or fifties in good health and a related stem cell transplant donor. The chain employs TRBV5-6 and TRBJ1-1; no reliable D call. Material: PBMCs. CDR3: CASSLDTEAFF. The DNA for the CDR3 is TGTGCCAGCAGCCTAGACACTGAAGCTTTCTTT.